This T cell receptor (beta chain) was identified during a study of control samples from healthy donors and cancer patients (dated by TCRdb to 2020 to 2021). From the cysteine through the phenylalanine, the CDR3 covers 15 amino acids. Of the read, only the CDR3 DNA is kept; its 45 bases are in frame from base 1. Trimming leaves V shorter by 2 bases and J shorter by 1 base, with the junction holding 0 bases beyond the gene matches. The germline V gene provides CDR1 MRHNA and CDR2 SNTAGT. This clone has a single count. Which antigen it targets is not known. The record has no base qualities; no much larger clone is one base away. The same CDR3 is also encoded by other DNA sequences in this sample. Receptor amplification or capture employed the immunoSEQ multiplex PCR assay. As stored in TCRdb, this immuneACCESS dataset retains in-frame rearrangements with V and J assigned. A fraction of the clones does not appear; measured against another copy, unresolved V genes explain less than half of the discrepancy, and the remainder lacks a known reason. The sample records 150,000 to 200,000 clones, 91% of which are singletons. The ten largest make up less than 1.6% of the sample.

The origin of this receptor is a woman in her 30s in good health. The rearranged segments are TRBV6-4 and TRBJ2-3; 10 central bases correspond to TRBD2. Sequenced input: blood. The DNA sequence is TGTGCCAGCAGTGACCTAGCGGGGGGCACAGATACGCAGTATTTT. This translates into CASSDLAGGTDTQYF.